The rows below give T cell receptor beta chains drawn from one sample of a study of beta chain features in type 1 diabetes. Sequencing used immunoSEQ multiplex PCR; TCRdb keeps in-frame clones, though not all of them. The sample consists of about 650,000 clones, roughly 12% of them appearing once. The specimen was naive CD4+ T cells from blood. The receptors come from a man younger than 45 with type 1 diabetes. Each CDR3 is given with its conserved first and last residue. Fields, in order: V gene, D gene, clone size, J gene, CDR3 protein, CDR3 DNA. A D gene is named only where the DNA matches it firmly. The listing skips clone size in some rows; elsewhere it reads once, few, many or a size class.

v_gene: TRBV6-1; d_gene: NA; abundance: NA; j_gene: TRBJ2-2; CDR3aa: CASRPGLPSTGELFF; CDR3nt: TGTGCCAGCAGACCGGGACTGCCGTCCACCGGGGAGCTGTTTTTT
v_gene: TRBV28; d_gene: NA; abundance: NA; j_gene: TRBJ1-2; CDR3aa: CASSSTSYGYTF; CDR3nt: TGTGCCAGCAGCTCTACTTCCTATGGCTACACCTTC
v_gene: TRBV5-1; d_gene: NA; abundance: few; j_gene: TRBJ2-5; CDR3aa: CASSPTWGQETQYF; CDR3nt: TGCGCCAGCAGCCCCACCTGGGGTCAAGAGACCCAGTACTTC
v_gene: TRBV4-3; d_gene: NA; abundance: NA; j_gene: TRBJ1-5; CDR3aa: CASSSRVGDQPQHF; CDR3nt: TGCGCCAGCAGCTCGAGGGTAGGGGATCAGCCCCAGCATTTT
v_gene: TRBV28; d_gene: TRBD2; abundance: NA; j_gene: TRBJ2-1; CDR3aa: CASSTGGAGGPNEQFF; CDR3nt: TGTGCCAGCAGCACCGGGGGAGCGGGGGGTCCGAATGAGCAGTTCTTC
v_gene: TRBV4-3; d_gene: TRBD1; abundance: NA; j_gene: TRBJ1-2; CDR3aa: CASSQDTPGQGIGNYGYTF; CDR3nt: TGCGCCAGCAGCCAAGATACTCCGGGACAGGGTATCGGGAACTATGGCTACACCTTC
v_gene: TRBV30; d_gene: TRBD1; abundance: NA; j_gene: TRBJ2-2; CDR3aa: CAWKIDRVTGELFF; CDR3nt: TGTGCCTGGAAAATTGACAGGGTCACCGGGGAGCTGTTTTTT
v_gene: TRBV5-1; d_gene: NA; abundance: NA; j_gene: TRBJ1-4; CDR3aa: CASMRVAATNEKLFF; CDR3nt: TGCGCCAGCATGCGGGTAGCGGCAACTAATGAAAAACTGTTTTTT
v_gene: TRBV7-8; d_gene: NA; abundance: NA; j_gene: TRBJ2-1; CDR3aa: CASSSMGVGAYNEQFF; CDR3nt: TGTGCCAGCAGCTCGATGGGAGTCGGCGCCTACAATGAGCAGTTCTTC
v_gene: TRBV2; d_gene: TRBD1; abundance: few; j_gene: TRBJ2-5; CDR3aa: CASSGRDSQETQYF; CDR3nt: TGTGCCAGCAGTGGAAGGGACAGTCAAGAGACCCAGTACTTC
v_gene: TRBV18; d_gene: NA; abundance: NA; j_gene: TRBJ2-7; CDR3aa: CASSRDSQGEQYF; CDR3nt: TGTGCCAGCTCACGGGACTCGCAAGGGGAGCAGTACTTC
v_gene: TRBV2; d_gene: TRBD1; abundance: few; j_gene: TRBJ1-1; CDR3aa: CASSPSWTGYGYVSEAFF; CDR3nt: TGTGCCAGCAGTCCCTCTTGGACAGGGTACGGATACGTCTCTGAAGCTTTCTTT
v_gene: TRBV7-9; d_gene: NA; abundance: NA; j_gene: TRBJ1-4; CDR3aa: CASSLGHSSEKLFF; CDR3nt: TGTGCCAGCAGCTTAGGACATAGTTCCGAAAAACTGTTTTTT
v_gene: TRBV5-1; d_gene: TRBD1; abundance: NA; j_gene: TRBJ2-2; CDR3aa: CASSSGQGNTGELFF; CDR3nt: TGCGCCAGCAGCTCTGGACAGGGGAACACCGGGGAGCTGTTTTTT
v_gene: TRBV30; d_gene: NA; abundance: few; j_gene: TRBJ2-5; CDR3aa: CAWSTEVIKTQYF; CDR3nt: TGTGCCTGGAGCACAGAAGTTATAAAGACCCAGTACTTC
v_gene: TRBV29-1; d_gene: NA; abundance: NA; j_gene: TRBJ1-5; CDR3aa: CSWRVQPQHF; CDR3nt: TGCAGCTGGCGGGTTCAGCCCCAGCATTTT
v_gene: TRBV6-6; d_gene: NA; abundance: few; j_gene: TRBJ1-5; CDR3aa: CASSYVTGPGNQPQHF; CDR3nt: TGTGCCAGCAGTTACGTGACAGGACCCGGCAATCAGCCCCAGCATTTT
v_gene: TRBV7-2; d_gene: NA; abundance: NA; j_gene: TRBJ1-4; CDR3aa: CASSLGTEQKKLFF; CDR3nt: TGTGCCAGCAGCTTAGGGACAGAACAGAAAAAACTGTTTTTT
v_gene: TRBV6-5; d_gene: TRBD1; abundance: few; j_gene: TRBJ2-2; CDR3aa: CASSHRGAGELFF; CDR3nt: TGTGCCAGCAGTCACAGGGGTGCCGGGGAGCTGTTTTTT
v_gene: TRBV27; d_gene: NA; abundance: NA; j_gene: TRBJ2-1; CDR3aa: CASSKPTVLGEQFF; CDR3nt: TGTGCCAGCAGTAAACCAACAGTGCTGGGTGAGCAGTTCTTC
v_gene: TRBV15; d_gene: NA; abundance: few; j_gene: TRBJ1-5; CDR3aa: CATSRDMGTPRDQPQHF; CDR3nt: TGTGCCACCAGCAGAGATATGGGGACCCCCCGAGATCAGCCCCAGCATTTT
v_gene: TRBV5-6; d_gene: NA; abundance: few; j_gene: TRBJ2-1; CDR3aa: CASSRDPYNEQFF; CDR3nt: TGTGCCAGCAGCCGGGACCCGTACAATGAGCAGTTCTTC
v_gene: TRBV5-4; d_gene: TRBD2; abundance: NA; j_gene: TRBJ2-5; CDR3aa: CASSLAGLAGQTQYF; CDR3nt: TGTGCCAGCAGCTTGGCCGGGCTAGCGGGTCAGACCCAGTACTTC
v_gene: TRBV13; d_gene: TRBD1; abundance: NA; j_gene: TRBJ1-1; CDR3aa: CASNLRQGSSNTEAFF; CDR3nt: TGTGCCAGCAACCTACGACAGGGGTCCTCGAACACTGAAGCTTTCTTT
v_gene: TRBV7-2; d_gene: NA; abundance: NA; j_gene: TRBJ1-2; CDR3aa: CASSPRNYGYTF; CDR3nt: TGTGCCAGCAGCCCCCGAAACTATGGCTACACCTTC
v_gene: TRBV4-1; d_gene: NA; abundance: few; j_gene: TRBJ2-7; CDR3aa: CASSQDLKLYEQYF; CDR3nt: TGCGCCAGCAGCCAAGATCTCAAGCTGTACGAGCAGTACTTC
v_gene: TRBV15; d_gene: TRBD1; abundance: few; j_gene: TRBJ1-6; CDR3aa: CATATGVDSPLHF; CDR3nt: TGTGCCACAGCGACAGGGGTGGATTCACCCCTCCACTTT
v_gene: TRBV7-2; d_gene: NA; abundance: few; j_gene: TRBJ2-7; CDR3aa: CASSIQGYEQYF; CDR3nt: TGTGCCAGCAGCATACAGGGATACGAGCAGTACTTC
v_gene: TRBV18; d_gene: NA; abundance: NA; j_gene: TRBJ1-6; CDR3aa: CASSPAGDNSPLHF; CDR3nt: TGTGCCAGCTCACCGGCGGGGGATAATTCACCCCTCCACTTT
v_gene: TRBV5-1; d_gene: NA; abundance: NA; j_gene: TRBJ2-6; CDR3aa: CASSPGPISGANVLTF; CDR3nt: TGCGCCAGCAGCCCGGGCCCTATTTCTGGGGCCAACGTCCTGACTTTC
v_gene: TRBV5-1; d_gene: NA; abundance: NA; j_gene: TRBJ2-7; CDR3aa: CASSVDSLTYEQYF; CDR3nt: TGCGCCAGCAGCGTCGACAGTTTGACCTACGAGCAGTACTTC
v_gene: TRBV5-4; d_gene: NA; abundance: once; j_gene: TRBJ1-1; CDR3aa: CASSLSDRNTEAFF; CDR3nt: TGTGCCAGCAGCTTAAGCGACAGGAACACTGAAGCTTTCTTT
v_gene: TRBV15; d_gene: NA; abundance: NA; j_gene: TRBJ1-5; CDR3aa: CATSRDWGNNQPQHF; CDR3nt: TGTGCCACCAGCAGAGATTGGGGGAACAATCAGCCCCAGCATTTT